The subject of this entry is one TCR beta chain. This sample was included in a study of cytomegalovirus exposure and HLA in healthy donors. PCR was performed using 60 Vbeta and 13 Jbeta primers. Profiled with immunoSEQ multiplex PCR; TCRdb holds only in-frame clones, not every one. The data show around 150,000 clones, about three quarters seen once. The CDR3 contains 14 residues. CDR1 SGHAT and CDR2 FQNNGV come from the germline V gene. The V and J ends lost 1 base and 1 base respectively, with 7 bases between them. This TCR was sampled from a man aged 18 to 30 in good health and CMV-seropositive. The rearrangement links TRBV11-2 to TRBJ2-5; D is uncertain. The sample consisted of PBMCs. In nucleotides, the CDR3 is TGTGCCAGCAGCTTAGCTACCCCCCAAGAGACCCAGTACTTC. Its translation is CASSLATPQETQYF.